This TCR beta chain originates from a study of blood T cell repertoires in COVID-19. Only in-frame clones appear in the TCRdb table, and some are missing; sequencing was by immunoSEQ multiplex PCR. The data hold about 120,000 clones, with about 85% observed a single time. Germline-derived CDR1 and CDR2 are LGHDT and YNNKEL (reference sequence). CDR3 size: 17 residues. Deletions cut 0 bases from V and 2 bases from J, with 14 bases between. The chain has TRBV3-1 (or the pseudogene TRBV3-2) and TRBJ1-5; D is undetermined. Material for sequencing was peripheral blood. This sequence originates from a human donor in a cohort sampled during active COVID-19. The CDR3 nucleotides are TGTGCCAGCAGCCAAGATCTTGACATTGTGGGCAATCAGCCCCAGCATTTT. Protein: CASSQDLDIVGNQPQHF.